A single sample is the source of the 28 T cell receptor beta chains below, sequenced in a study of vaccination effects on CD4 cells after COVID-19. Only in-frame clones appear in the TCRdb table, and some are missing; sequencing was by immunoSEQ multiplex PCR. The sample carries about 35,000 clones, 65% to 70% recorded once. Scientists isolated CD4+ T cells after a roughly ten-day culture period ended. Their target antigens are unknown. This specimen was CD4+ T cells from PBMCs cultured without peptide, taken before COVID-19 vaccination. These TCRs come from a human donor who received a COVID-19 vaccine.

The chain uses TRBV19 and TRBJ2-3; D tentatively fits TRBD1 or TRBD2 (5 bases each). Between the trimmed V and J ends, which lost 6 bases and 0 bases, there was a span of 7 bases. CDR3 size: 13 residues. Per the germline V gene, CDR1 is LNHDA and CDR2 is SQIVND (reference sequence). This chain's CDR3 is CASRRDSTDTQYF. The DNA for the CDR3 is TGTGCCAGTAGGAGGGACAGCACAGATACGCAGTATTTT.

The chain links TRBV2 to TRBJ2-2; unclear D gene. The CDR3 loop spans 13 amino acids. Per the germline V gene, CDR1 is SNHLY and CDR2 is FYNNEI. The germline V and J ends were trimmed by 6 bases and 3 bases, with 8 bases remaining between them. The CDR3 region is CASSKDYTGELFF. The CDR3, as DNA: TGTGCCAGCAGCAAAGATTACACCGGGGAGCTGTTTTTT.

This clone was observed a handful of times. The J gene is TRBJ1-6, the V gene TRBV2, with 9 bases matching TRBD1. Trimming took 9 bases from V and 8 from J; bases not matched to a gene: 5. Germline assignment: CDR1 SNHLY and CDR2 FYNNEI. The length of the CDR3 is 13 residues. CDR3 in amino acids: CARTGGGDSPLHF. DNA for the CDR3: TGTGCCAGGACAGGGGGAGGCGATTCACCCCTCCACTTT. The complete variable domain, with remaining parts taken from reference TRBV2 and TRBJ1-6, reads EPEVTQTPSHQVTQMGQEVILRCVPISNHLYFYWYRQILGQKVEFLVSFYNNEISEKSEIFDDQFSVERPDGSNFTLKIRSTKLEDSAMYFCARTGGGDSPLHFGNGTRLTVT.

V and J are TRBV5-8 and TRBJ1-6; TRBD1 might be the D (6 bases). Germline lookup yields CDR1 SGHTS and CDR2 YDEGEE. With 5 bases removed from V and 10 bases from J, the gap between germline ends came to 25 bases. The CDR3 totals 17 residues. CDR3 loop: CASSRIIPGAGDSPLHF. DNA for the CDR3: TGTGCCAGCAGTCGAATAATTCCGGGCGCAGGGGACTCACCCCTCCACTTT.

The chain uses TRBV30 and TRBJ2-2; a weak D match, TRBD1 (5 bases). Trimming pared 0 bases from V and 3 bases from J, leaving 11 bases between. Per germline, CDR1 GTSNPN and CDR2 SVGIG (reference sequence). This CDR3 comprises 15 residues. The chain's CDR3 is CAWSVQGMDTGELFF. DNA for the CDR3: TGTGCCTGGAGTGTGCAGGGTATGGACACCGGGGAGCTGTTTTTT.

The chain is built from TRBV6-2 or TRBV6-3 and TRBJ2-3; D perhaps matches TRBD1 (6 bases). Germline CDR1 is MNHEY and CDR2 is SVGEGT. V shed 0 bases and J shed 4 bases, with 14 bases lying between them. The CDR3 is 16 amino acids. The DNA of the CDR3 is TGTGCCAGCAGTTACTCATACAGGGATGGGTCAGATACGCAGTATTTT. Amino acid sequence: CASSYSYRDGSDTQYF.

The V gene is TRBV10-3, the J gene TRBJ2-2; 7 nucleotides agree with TRBD2. CDR3 length: 15 residues. With 3 bases clipped from V and 5 bases from J, the junction kept 6 bases outside the gene matches. Germline V lookup: CDR1 ENHRY, CDR2 SYGVKD. The CDR3 reads CAISDKGGNTGELFF. In nucleotides, the CDR3 is TGTGCCATCAGTGATAAGGGAGGGAATACCGGGGAGCTGTTTTTT.

This clone has only a few counts. The genes are TRBV10-3 and TRBJ2-7; 11 bases match TRBD2. CDR3 length: 16 amino acids. The V gene end was trimmed by 5 bases and the J gene end by 3 bases; junction bases not matched to a gene: 9. Germline V gives CDR1 ENHRY, CDR2 SYGVKD. The CDR3 sequence is CAISQPGLAELYEQYF. The DNA for the CDR3 is TGTGCCATCAGTCAACCGGGACTAGCGGAACTCTACGAGCAGTACTTC.

The chain is built from TRBV24-1 and TRBJ2-7, with D unclear. Looked up from germline, CDR1 is KGHDR and CDR2 is SFDVKD. Trimming shortened V by 9 bases and J by 0 bases, and 11 bases separated the two germline ends. CDR3 length: 13 residues. CDR3 amino acids: CATEDPFSYEQYF. CDR3 bases: TGTGCCACCGAAGACCCGTTCTCCTACGAGCAGTACTTC.

The rearrangement links TRBV19 to TRBJ1-1; D unresolved. Deletions cut 3 bases from V and 7 bases from J, with 21 bases between. The CDR3 loop spans 16 amino acids. The germline V gene has CDR1 LNHDA and CDR2 SQIVND (reference sequence). CDR3 residues: CASSIAFGIDTGEAFF. The CDR3 DNA follows: TGTGCCAGTAGTATCGCCTTCGGGATAGATACTGGTGAAGCTTTCTTT.

V and J are TRBV18 and TRBJ2-3, with D maybe TRBD2 (5 bases). CDR1 and CDR2 from the germline V gene are KGHSH and LQKENI. This CDR3 is built from 15 residues. V was shortened by 3 bases and J by 5 bases, with 15 bases between the two germline ends. The CDR3 protein is CASSPGGLSRDTQYF. The CDR3, as DNA: TGTGCCAGCTCACCGGGCGGACTTTCACGAGATACGCAGTATTTT.

The chain is built from TRBV6-5 and TRBJ1-5; perhaps TRBD1 as D (5 bases). In germline, CDR1 is MNHEY, CDR2 SVGAGI. V was clipped by 1 base and J by 2 bases, with 12 bases between them. The CDR3 is 16 amino acids. The CDR3 loop is CASSYLAGYGNQPQHF. Written as DNA, the CDR3 is TGTGCCAGCAGTTACTTGGCAGGGTATGGCAATCAGCCCCAGCATTTT.

The V call is TRBV24-1, the J call TRBJ2-2; TRBD2 might be the D (9 bases). The ends were cut back, 11 bases at V and 2 bases at J, with 17 bases in the middle. This CDR3 comprises 15 residues. From germline, CDR1 is KGHDR and CDR2 SFDVKD. The CDR3 bases are TGTGCCAGCGGGAGGGGGACAGGCAACACCGGGGAGCTGTTTTTT. The encoded protein is CASGRGTGNTGELFF.

V gene TRBV5-1 combines with J gene TRBJ2-3; D not certain. From germline, CDR1 is SGHRS and CDR2 YFSETQ. Trimming removed 3 bases at V and 4 bases at J, with 12 bases between. The CDR3 loop spans 14 amino acids. For the CDR3, the DNA is TGCGCCAGCAGCTCCGCTAGGGTCCCAGATACGCAGTATTTT. This translates into CASSSARVPDTQYF.

The chain carries TRBV9 and TRBJ2-5; TRBD2 agrees at 9 bases. The CDR3 covers 14 residues. Germline values: CDR1 SGDLS, CDR2 YYNGEE. Losses at the gene ends were 0 bases for V and 4 bases for J; bases not matched to a gene: 1. The CDR3 DNA reads TGTGCCAGCAGCGTAGGAGCGGGAGGAGAGACCCAGTACTTC. Translated: CASSVGAGGETQYF.

Concerning this clone: One end of the junction is discordant with germline, which a read error may explain. The chain combines TRBV24-1 with TRBJ2-3; 11 bases are shared with TRBD2. Germline V gives CDR1 KGHDR, CDR2 SFDVKD. The CDR3 is 15 residues long. CDR3 DNA sequence: TGTGCCATCAGTGATAGCGGGGGGGGCACAGATACGCAGTATTTT. Translating gives CAISDSGGGTDTQYF.

The V and J genes are TRBV5-6 and TRBJ2-1; the D gene is possibly TRBD2 (5 bases). From germline, CDR1 is SGHDT and CDR2 YYEEEE. V gave up 1 base and J gave up 5 bases, with 16 bases separating them. The CDR3 runs 16 residues. This chain's CDR3 is CASSLHATTRDNEQFF. CDR3 bases: TGTGCCAGCAGCTTGCATGCGACTACCCGAGACAATGAGCAGTTCTTC.

The chain links TRBV29-1 to TRBJ1-4; 11 bases are a match to TRBD1. This CDR3 spans 16 amino acids. Germline loops: CDR1 SQVTM, CDR2 ANQGSEA. The V gene end was trimmed by 5 bases and the J gene end by 6 bases; junction bases not matched to a gene: 11. The CDR3 nucleotides read TGCAGCGTTCACTCCCGGACAGGGGGCGGCTATGAAAAACTGTTTTTT. Translation gives CSVHSRTGGGYEKLFF.

CDR3 in amino acids: CASSPGGASYNEQFF. The CDR3 DNA sequence: TGCGCCAGCAGCCCCGGGGGGGCATCCTACAATGAGCAGTTCTTC. The rearrangement links TRBV5-1 to TRBJ2-1; 8 positions agree with TRBD2. This CDR3 comprises 15 residues. The V segment lost 4 bases and the J segment 1 base; nucleotides outside the gene matches: 4. Germline V gives CDR1 SGHRS, CDR2 YFSETQ.

This clone was counted only a few times. The identical CDR3 is also encoded by other nucleotide sequences in the sample. The V call is TRBV10-1, the J call TRBJ1-2; D call uncertain. The CDR3 sequence is 13 residues long. Germline CDR1 reads WNHNN; CDR2 reads SYGVQD (reference sequence). Trimming took 2 bases from V and 1 from J, leaving 5 bases between them. The chain's CDR3 is CASSEGSNYGYTF. The CDR3 DNA sequence: TGCGCCAGCAGTGAGGGTAGTAACTATGGCTACACCTTC.

This clone showed up just once. The chain uses TRBV7-9 and TRBJ1-2; D is perhaps TRBD1 (6 bases). Trimming cost V 4 bases and J 6 bases, with 15 bases left between them. CDR1 is SEHNR, CDR2 FQNEAQ, per germline (reference sequence). CDR3 size: 14 residues. This CDR3 is CASSSRGADDGYTF. Here the CDR3 DNA reads TGTGCCAGCAGCTCCAGGGGCGCAGACGATGGCTACACCTTC. Based on the CDR3 plus reference TRBV7-9 and TRBJ1-2, the full variable domain is DTGVSQNPRHKITKRGQNVTFRCDPISEHNRLYWYRQTLGQGPEFLTYFQNEAQLEKSRLLSDRFSAERPKGSFSTLEIQRTEQGDSAMYLCASSSRGADDGYTFGSGTRLTVV.

The gene calls are TRBV7-9 and TRBJ2-3, with 7 bases identical to TRBD2. The CDR3 is 18 residues long. V was clipped by 4 bases and J by 6 bases; unmatched bases: 19. Per germline, CDR1 SEHNR and CDR2 FQNEAQ (reference sequence). The CDR3 here is CASSWKRIRMREGDTQYF. CDR3 nucleotides: TGTGCCAGCAGCTGGAAGCGGATCCGGATGAGGGAGGGGGATACGCAGTATTTT.

This clone showed up just a few times. The chain recombines TRBV5-1 with TRBJ1-2, with 7 bases lining up with TRBD1. The trim removed 6 bases at V and 8 bases at J, leaving 7 bases unmatched. Germline V gene sequence: CDR1 SGHRS, CDR2 YFSETQ. CDR3 length: 12 amino acids. The CDR3 sequence is CASTKTGTGYTF. The CDR3 bases are TGCGCCAGCACAAAGACAGGGACAGGCTACACCTTC.

This clone was observed a single time. The chain combines TRBV6-2 or TRBV6-3 with TRBJ1-2, with a possible D match to TRBD1 (5 bases). The V end lost 6 bases, the J end lost 7 bases, and 12 bases lay between the germline ends. Germline values: CDR1 MNHEY, CDR2 SVGEGT. This CDR3 has 12 residues. The CDR3 spells CASSQGVSGYTF. CDR3 in DNA: TGTGCCAGCAGCCAGGGCGTAAGTGGCTACACCTTC.

The V gene is TRBV19, the J gene TRBJ1-3, with D hard to call. CDR1 and CDR2 from the germline V gene are LNHDA and SQIVND (reference sequence). There are 17 residues in the CDR3. The germline V and J ends were trimmed by 10 bases and 0 bases, with 22 bases remaining between them. CDR3: CATASQILRFSGNTIYF. CDR3 DNA: TGTGCCACCGCTTCACAGATCCTTCGCTTCTCTGGAAACACCATATATTTT. Using reference TRBV19 and TRBJ1-3 for the parts outside the CDR3, the full variable domain is DGGITQSPKYLFRKEGQNVTLSCEQNLNHDAMYWYRQDPGQGLRLIYYSQIVNDFQKGDIAEGYSVSREKKESFPLTVTSAQKNPTAFYLCATASQILRFSGNTIYFGEGSWLTVV.

The V and J genes are TRBV19 and TRBJ2-3, with a tentative D call TRBD2 (6 bases). The V and J ends lost 6 bases and 4 bases respectively, with 17 bases between them. Germline CDR1 and CDR2: LNHDA and SQIVND (reference sequence). CDR3 length: 15 amino acids. CDR3 sequence reads: CASRWRGQGSDTQYF. CDR3 sequence (DNA): TGTGCCAGTAGGTGGCGGGGCCAGGGTTCAGATACGCAGTATTTT.

The rearrangement joins TRBV28 to TRBJ1-6, with 7 bases lining up with TRBD1. After removal of 6 bases from V and 9 bases from J, the junction contained 11 bases not matched to a gene. The CDR3 has 15 amino acids. The V gene's germline CDR1 is MDHEN and CDR2 SYDVKM. The CDR3 sequence is CASSPPTGSRSPLHF. Here the CDR3 DNA reads TGTGCCAGCAGCCCTCCGACAGGGTCGCGTTCACCCCTCCACTTT.

The DNA of the CDR3 is TGTGCCAGCAGCCAAGATCAGAACACTGAAGCTTTCTTT. Its translation: CASSQDQNTEAFF. This chain uses TRBV14 with TRBJ1-1; D remains unclear. V was cut by 0 bases and J by 1 base, with 3 bases left in between. This CDR3 spans 13 amino acids. CDR1 is SGHDN and CDR2 is FVKESK in the germline V gene.